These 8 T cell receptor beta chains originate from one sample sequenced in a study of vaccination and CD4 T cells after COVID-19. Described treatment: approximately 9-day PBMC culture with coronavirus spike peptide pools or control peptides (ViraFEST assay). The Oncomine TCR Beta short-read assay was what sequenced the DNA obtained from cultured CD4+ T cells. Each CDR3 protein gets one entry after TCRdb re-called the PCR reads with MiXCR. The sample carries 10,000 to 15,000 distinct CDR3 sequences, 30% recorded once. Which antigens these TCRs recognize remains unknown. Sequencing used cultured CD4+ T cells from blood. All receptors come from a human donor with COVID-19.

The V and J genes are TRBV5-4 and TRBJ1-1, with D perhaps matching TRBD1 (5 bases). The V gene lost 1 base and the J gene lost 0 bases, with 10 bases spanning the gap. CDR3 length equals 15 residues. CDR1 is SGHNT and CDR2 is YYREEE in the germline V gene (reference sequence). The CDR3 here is CASSLQGLLNTEAFF. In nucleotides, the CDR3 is TGTGCCAGCAGCTTGCAGGGACTACTGAACACTGAAGCTTTCTTT.

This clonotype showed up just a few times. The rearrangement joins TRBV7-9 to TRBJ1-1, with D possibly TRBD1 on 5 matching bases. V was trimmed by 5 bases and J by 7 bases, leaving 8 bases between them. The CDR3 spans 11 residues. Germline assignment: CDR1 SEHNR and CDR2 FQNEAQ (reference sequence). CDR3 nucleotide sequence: TGTGCCAGCAGCCGACAGAGTGAAGCTTTCTTT. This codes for CASSRQSEAFF.

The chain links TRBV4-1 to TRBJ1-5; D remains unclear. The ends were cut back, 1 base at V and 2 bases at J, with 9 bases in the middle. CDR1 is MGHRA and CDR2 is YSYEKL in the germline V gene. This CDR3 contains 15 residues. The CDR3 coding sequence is TGCGCCAGCAGCCAAGGGCGTGATGGCAATCAGCCCCAGCATTTT. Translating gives CASSQGRDGNQPQHF.

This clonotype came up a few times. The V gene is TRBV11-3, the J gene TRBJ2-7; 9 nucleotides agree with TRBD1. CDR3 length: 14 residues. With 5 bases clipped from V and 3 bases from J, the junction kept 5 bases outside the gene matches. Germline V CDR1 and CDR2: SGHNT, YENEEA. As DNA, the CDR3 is TGTGCCAGCAGCCGCGGACAGGGGTTCTACGAGCAGTACTTC. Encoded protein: CASSRGQGFYEQYF.

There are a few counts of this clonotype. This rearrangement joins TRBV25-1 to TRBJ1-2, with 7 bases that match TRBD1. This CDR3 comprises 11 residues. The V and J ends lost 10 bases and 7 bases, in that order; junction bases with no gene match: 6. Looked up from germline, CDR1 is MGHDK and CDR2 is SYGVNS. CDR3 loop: CATENRGGYTF. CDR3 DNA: TGTGCCACCGAGAACAGGGGTGGCTACACCTTC.

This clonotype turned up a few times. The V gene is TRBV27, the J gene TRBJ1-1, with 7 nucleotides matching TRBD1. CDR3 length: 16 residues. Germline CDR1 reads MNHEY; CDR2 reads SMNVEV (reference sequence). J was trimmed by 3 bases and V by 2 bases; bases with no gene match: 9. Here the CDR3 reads CASSLGYRGRDTEAFF. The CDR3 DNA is TGTGCCAGCAGTTTAGGGTACAGGGGACGAGACACTGAAGCTTTCTTT.

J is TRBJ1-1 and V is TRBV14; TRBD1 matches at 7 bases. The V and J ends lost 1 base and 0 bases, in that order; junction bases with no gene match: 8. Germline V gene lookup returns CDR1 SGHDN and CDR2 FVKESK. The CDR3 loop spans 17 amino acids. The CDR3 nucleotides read TGTGCCAGCAGCCAAGGGCTAAAGGGGGCCCTGAACACTGAAGCTTTCTTT. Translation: CASSQGLKGALNTEAFF.

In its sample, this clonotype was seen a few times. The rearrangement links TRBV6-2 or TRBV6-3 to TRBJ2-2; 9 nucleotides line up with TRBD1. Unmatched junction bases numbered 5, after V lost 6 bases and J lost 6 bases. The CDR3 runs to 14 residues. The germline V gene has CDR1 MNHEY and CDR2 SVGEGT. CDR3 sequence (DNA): TGTGCCAGCAGAGAAACAGGGGGCGCCGGGGAGCTGTTTTTT. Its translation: CASRETGGAGELFF.